The 11 T cell receptor beta chains presented below share a single source sample, sequenced in a study of technical replicates of blood from a handful of donors. The method was immunoSEQ multiplex PCR; TCRdb's version includes in-frame clones alone and lacks a portion of them. The sample lists about 83,000 clones; 85% to 95% were seen once. Sequencing was performed on T cells isolated from PBMCs. These receptors were obtained from a human donor in good health.

The CDR3 nucleotides read TGCGCCAGCAGCCTAAGGACAGGGGGCGCCTACAATGAGCAGTTCTTC. Amino acids: CASSLRTGGAYNEQFF. V is TRBV5-1 and J is TRBJ2-1; TRBD1 matches at 11 bases. CDR1 SGHRS and CDR2 YFSETQ come from the germline V gene. The CDR3 is 16 amino acids. With V trimmed by 4 bases and J by 2 bases, 5 bases remained unmatched.

The chain has TRBV11-3 and TRBJ2-1, with D perhaps matching TRBD1 (6 bases). CDR1 SGHNT and CDR2 YENEEA come from the germline V gene. V shed 1 base and J shed 9 bases, with 22 bases lying between them. The CDR3 runs 17 residues. The CDR3, as DNA: TGTGCCAGCAGCTTAGTAGCTCCGACCCGTCCAGGGGCTGAGCAGTTCTTC. Its protein product is CASSLVAPTRPGAEQFF. Filled out from reference TRBV11-3 and TRBJ2-1, the complete variable domain reads EAGVVQSPRYKIIEKKQPVAFWCNPISGHNTLYWYLQNLGQGPELLIRYENEEAVDDSQLPKDRFSAERLKGVDSTLKIQPAELGDSAVYLCASSLVAPTRPGAEQFFGPGTRLTVL.

The chain links TRBV2 to TRBJ2-2; 9 bases are shared with TRBD2. The CDR3 extends over 15 amino acids. Trimming took 5 bases from V and 1 from J; bases not matched to a gene: 2. Germline CDR1 reads SNHLY; CDR2 reads FYNNEI. DNA of the CDR3: TGTGCCAGCAGTTTTAGCGGGGGGAACACCGGGGAGCTGTTTTTT. Translating gives CASSFSGGNTGELFF. Drawing the rest from reference TRBV2 and TRBJ2-2, the complete variable domain is EPEVTQTPSHQVTQMGQEVILRCVPISNHLYFYWYRQILGQKVEFLVSFYNNEISEKSEIFDDQFSVERPDGSNFTLKIRSTKLEDSAMYFCASSFSGGNTGELFFGEGSRLTVL.

The V gene is TRBV5-1, the J gene TRBJ2-5, with D maybe TRBD1 (6 bases). This CDR3 is built from 14 residues. Germline lookup yields CDR1 SGHRS and CDR2 YFSETQ. V lost 4 bases and J 2 bases, leaving 12 bases between the germline ends. The CDR3 reads CASSMERGQETQYF. In nucleotides, the CDR3 is TGCGCCAGCAGCATGGAAAGGGGGCAAGAGACCCAGTACTTC.

In this sample, this clone turned up once. J is TRBJ2-7 and V is TRBV5-4; 14 positions agree with TRBD2. CDR1 is SGHNT and CDR2 is YYREEE in the germline V gene (reference sequence). This CDR3 contains 15 residues. J gave up 5 bases and V 3 bases, and 4 bases lay outside the gene matches. The CDR3 is CASSSGTSGSNEQYF. CDR3 coding DNA: TGTGCCAGCAGCTCCGGGACTAGCGGGAGTAACGAGCAGTACTTC. The full variable domain, its missing parts supplied by reference TRBV5-4 and TRBJ2-7, is ETGVTQSPTHLIKTRGQQVTLRCSSQSGHNTVSWYQQALGQGPQFIFQYYREEENGRGNFPPRFSGLQFPNYSSELNVNALELDDSALYLCASSSGTSGSNEQYFGPGTRLTVT.

This rearrangement joins TRBV6-6 to TRBJ2-5; D is possibly TRBD1 (5 bases). V dropped 10 bases and J dropped 2 bases, with 8 bases sitting between them. This CDR3 comprises 11 residues. Looked up from germline, CDR1 is MNHNY and CDR2 is SVGAGI (reference sequence). The CDR3 DNA is TGTGCCACCTCAGGGCAAGAGACCCAGTACTTC. It codes for CATSGQETQYF.

A single count supports this clone. CDR3: CASSSPPRIREAFF. The CDR3 DNA follows: TGCGCCAGCAGCTCTCCCCCTCGCATACGGGAAGCTTTCTTT. The gene calls are TRBV4-1 and TRBJ1-1; D is uncertain. V lost 5 bases and J lost 8, with 18 bases in between. Germline loops: CDR1 MGHRA, CDR2 YSYEKL. The CDR3 contains 14 residues.

The table lists this clone with a count of one. The rearrangement joins TRBV6-5 to TRBJ1-2; D perhaps matches TRBD1 (6 bases). Trimming removed 5 bases from V and 8 bases from J, with 21 bases in between. Germline values: CDR1 MNHEY, CDR2 SVGAGI. The CDR3 consists of 15 residues. The CDR3: CASSQRQADSWGYTF. CDR3 bases: TGTGCCAGCAGTCAGCGACAGGCTGATTCGTGGGGCTACACCTTC.

The J gene is TRBJ2-3, the V gene TRBV7-6, with D perhaps matching TRBD2 (5 bases). The CDR3 extends over 16 amino acids. Germline loops: CDR1 SGHVS, CDR2 FNYEAQ. The V and J ends lost 1 base and 4 bases respectively, with 15 bases between them. CDR3 sequence reads: CASSLELAFYADTQYF. The CDR3 DNA reads as TGTGCCAGCAGCTTAGAGCTAGCTTTTTATGCAGATACGCAGTATTTT. Full variable domain (outside the CDR3, taken from reference TRBV7-6 and TRBJ2-3): GAGVSQSPRYKVTKRGQDVALRCDPISGHVSLYWYRQALGQGPEFLTYFNYEAQQDKSGLPNDRFSAERPEGSISTLTIQRTEQRDSAMYRCASSLELAFYADTQYFGPGTRLTVL.

The chain links TRBV5-1 to TRBJ2-5; 7 bases line up with TRBD1. The CDR3 sequence is 17 residues long. With V trimmed by 0 bases and J by 4 bases, 12 bases remained unmatched. Germline V CDR1 and CDR2: SGHRS, YFSETQ. Here the CDR3 reads CASSLAPPGQILETQYF. The CDR3 DNA reads TGCGCCAGCAGCTTGGCCCCCCCGGGACAGATCTTAGAGACCCAGTACTTC.

This chain uses TRBV5-6 with TRBJ1-3, with 10 bases aligning to TRBD1. The V and J ends lost 5 bases and 1 base, in that order; junction bases with no gene match: 15. In germline, CDR1 is SGHDT, CDR2 YYEEEE. There are 19 residues in the CDR3. The CDR3 reads CASSADRGRITWSGNTIYF. Here the CDR3 DNA reads TGTGCCAGCAGTGCAGACAGGGGGCGAATTACTTGGTCTGGAAACACCATATATTTT.